This TCR beta chain came from a study of T cells in Graves' hyperthyroidism and ophthalmopathy. The germline CDR1 and CDR2 sequences are LGHDT and YNNKEL (reference sequence). Trimming took 0 bases from V and 7 from J, leaving 7 bases between them. The CDR3 is 13 residues long. Any patient presenting with uncontrolled infection, other autoimmune disease, pregnancy or lactation was left out. Using RNA transcripts as the source, TCR beta CDR3 regions were amplified. First-round RT-PCR with HTBI primers amplified the TCR CDR3 region. TCRdb re-analysed the multiplex PCR reads in MiXCR, keeping a single row per CDR3 protein. The table has about 400,000 distinct CDR3 sequences, roughly 13% seen once.

The receptor's source is a middle-aged man with Graves' ophthalmopathy. The sample consisted of blood. This chain uses TRBV3-1 with TRBJ2-1; D gene uncertain. The CDR3 region has the DNA TGTGCCAGCAGCCAAGATCACCGAAATGAGCAGTTCTTC. Residues: CASSQDHRNEQFF.